What follows are 26 T cell receptor beta chains derived from one specimen sequenced in a study of CD8+CD57+ T cells in acquired aplastic anemia. Genomic DNA constituted the template upon which TCR beta VDJ and CDR3 profiling was performed. TCRdb ran MiXCR on the reads and lists one entry per CDR3 protein. The profile shows 250,000 or so distinct CDR3 sequences, 40% to 50% of them singletons. Flow cytometry had shown expanded CD8+CD57+ cells in the patients chosen for sequencing. Sequencing was done on a sample of sorted CD4+, CD8+, or CD8+CD57+ T cells (not recorded which) from PBMCs. The receptors derive from a human donor with aplastic anemia.

The count of this clonotype is one. A much larger clone lies one base from this, so it may be a read error. This chain uses TRBV20-1 with TRBJ2-1; the match to TRBD1 covers 8 bases. This CDR3 is built from 15 residues. The J segment lost 4 bases and the V segment lost 5 bases, leaving 10 bases of the junction unmatched. CDR1 DFQATT and CDR2 SNEGSKA come from the germline V gene (reference sequence). DNA of the CDR3: TGCAGTGCTGCGATACCGGGACAGGTATACAATGAGCAGTTCTTC. Amino acids: CSAAIPGQVYNEQFF.

Points on this clonotype: One junction end disagrees with the germline gene, perhaps due to a read error. The chain is built from TRBV10-3 and TRBJ1-1, with a tentative D call TRBD1 (6 bases). Germline V gene lookup returns CDR1 ENHRY and CDR2 SYGVKD. The CDR3 is 14 amino acids. The CDR3 protein is CAIRPTGVNTGAFF. The CDR3 region has the DNA TGCGCCATCAGGCCGACAGGAGTGAACACTGGAGCTTTCTTT.

In its sample, this clonotype was seen many times. The genes are TRBV7-9 and TRBJ2-5, with D perhaps TRBD2 (7 bases). The ends were cut back, 6 bases at V and 1 base at J, with 15 bases in the middle. Germline lookup yields CDR1 SEHNR and CDR2 FQNEAQ (reference sequence). The CDR3 consists of 15 residues. The CDR3 DNA is TGTGCCAGCAGTCCGATGGGAGGGGGCCAAGAGACCCAGTACTTC. Its protein is CASSPMGGGQETQYF.

Ten or more counts support this clonotype. The rearrangement links TRBV19 to TRBJ1-6; D is unresolved. Germline CDR1 and CDR2: LNHDA and SQIVND (reference sequence). This CDR3 comprises 13 residues. Trimming took off 5 bases at V and 10 bases at J, with 12 bases between the two ends. Written as DNA, the CDR3 is TGTGCCAGTAGTTGGTCCGGAGGGTCACCCCTCCACTTT. Protein: CASSWSGGSPLHF.

CDR3 residues: CATSRGGRYYVLTF. The CDR3 DNA follows: TGTGCCACCAGCAGAGGTGGGCGGTACTACGTCCTGACTTTC. The chain has TRBV15 and TRBJ2-6; D is ambiguous. The CDR3 is 14 residues long. The V and J ends lost 1 base and 11 bases respectively, with 12 bases between them. Germline loops: CDR1 LNHNV, CDR2 YYDKDF (reference sequence).

The chain has TRBV10-2 and TRBJ2-7, with a weak D call TRBD2 (6 bases). Germline-derived CDR1 and CDR2 are WSHSY and SAAADI. CDR3 length: 13 amino acids. V was pared by 6 bases and J by 6 bases, with 15 bases between. CDR3 DNA sequence: TGCGCCAGCAGCTTGGGGGGTACCCTCGAGCAGTACTTC. Protein: CASSLGGTLEQYF.

Only a few counts were recorded for this clonotype. V is TRBV19 and J is TRBJ1-5, with D maybe TRBD1 (5 bases). Germline V CDR1 and CDR2: LNHDA, SQIVND (reference sequence). CDR3 length equals 14 residues. V lost 2 bases and J 5 bases, leaving 10 bases between the germline ends. The CDR3, as DNA: TGTGCCAGTAGTATATTGGGGGTTCATCAGCCCCAGCATTTT. As protein: CASSILGVHQPQHF.

The chain couples TRBV25-1 to TRBJ1-1, with 7 bases fitting TRBD1. V trimming: 3 bases; J trimming: 3 bases; junction bases outside the gene matches: 4. There are 14 residues in the CDR3. CDR1 MGHDK and CDR2 SYGVNS come from the germline V gene. CDR3 sequence reads: CASSETGRYTEAFF. CDR3 coding DNA: TGTGCCAGCAGTGAGACAGGGCGATACACTGAAGCTTTCTTT.

This clonotype was observed a handful of times. V and J are TRBV2 and TRBJ1-1, with 8 bases aligning to TRBD1. CDR1 is SNHLY and CDR2 is FYNNEI in the germline V gene. This CDR3 has 16 amino acids. V dropped 7 bases and J dropped 3; count of bases not matched to a gene: 13. The CDR3 region is CASKTGQGGLHTEAFF. In DNA, the CDR3 is TGTGCCAGCAAAACAGGACAGGGTGGTTTGCACACTGAAGCTTTCTTT.

The genes are TRBV4-1 and TRBJ2-5; no clear D gene. V shed 1 base and J shed 5 bases, with 11 bases lying between them. Germline lookup yields CDR1 MGHRA and CDR2 YSYEKL. The CDR3 extends over 14 amino acids. Here the CDR3 DNA reads TGCGCCAGCAGCCAAGGAAGCATGAGGGAGACCCAGTACTTC. This translates into CASSQGSMRETQYF.

V and J are TRBV7-2 and TRBJ1-2; maybe TRBD1 (5 bases). The V and J ends lost 2 bases and 5 bases respectively, with 12 bases between them. The CDR3 has 14 residues. Germline values: CDR1 SGHTA, CDR2 FQGNSA. The CDR3 sequence: CASSLQNRNYGYTF. CDR3 bases: TGTGCCAGCAGCTTACAAAACAGGAATTATGGCTACACCTTC.

The chain carries TRBV7-6 and TRBJ2-7; D is possibly TRBD2 (5 bases). V was cut by 5 bases and J by 4 bases, with 15 bases left in between. CDR1 and CDR2 from the germline V gene are SGHVS and FNYEAQ. The CDR3 spans 14 residues. The CDR3: CASSLARGPYEQYF. The CDR3 DNA reads as TGTGCCAGCAGCCTGGCCAGAGGGCCGTACGAGCAGTACTTC. The variable domain in full, completed from reference TRBV7-6 and TRBJ2-7, reads GAGVSQSPRYKVTKRGQDVALRCDPISGHVSLYWYRQALGQGPEFLTYFNYEAQQDKSGLPNDRFSAERPEGSISTLTIQRTEQRDSAMYRCASSLARGPYEQYFGPGTRLTVT.

This clonotype has a single count. This chain uses TRBV10-3 with TRBJ2-1, with TRBD2 matching 14 bases. Unmatched junction bases numbered 3, after V lost 5 bases and J lost 3 bases. Germline-derived CDR1 and CDR2 are ENHRY and SYGVKD. The CDR3 has 16 amino acids. CDR3 amino acids: CAISWTSGGFYNEQFF. For the CDR3, the DNA is TGTGCCATCAGTTGGACTAGCGGGGGGTTCTACAATGAGCAGTTCTTC.

Concerning this clonotype: Possible read error: a much larger clone is one base away. The gene calls are TRBV7-6 and TRBJ1-1; no firm D call. The germline V gene encodes CDR1 SGHVS and CDR2 FNYEAQ. The CDR3 runs 16 residues. The ends were cut back, 3 bases at V and 4 bases at J, with 18 bases in the middle. The CDR3: CASSLPDGALSTEAFF. As DNA, the CDR3 is TGTGCCAGCAGCTTGCCGGACGGAGCGCTGAGCACTGAAGCTTTCTTT. The entire variable domain, with the rest obtained from reference TRBV7-6 and TRBJ1-1, is as follows: GAGVSQSPRYKVTKRGQDVALRCDPISGHVSLYWYRQALGQGPEFLTYFNYEAQQDKSGLPNDRFSAERPEGSISTLTIQRTEQRDSAMYRCASSLPDGALSTEAFFGQGTRLTVV.

With regard to this clonotype: The junction departs from the called germline gene at one end, perhaps through a read error. The chain joins TRBV7-2 to TRBJ2-3, with TRBD2 matching over 14 bases. Germline-derived CDR1 and CDR2 are SGHTA and FQGNSA. The CDR3 consists of 16 residues. The CDR3 loop reads CASSLSGTSGGDTQYF. The CDR3 bases are TGCGCCAGCAGCCTATCGGGGACTAGCGGGGGCGATACGCAGTATTTT. Combining the CDR3 with reference TRBV7-2 and TRBJ2-3 gives the whole variable domain GAGVSQSPSNKVTEKGKDVELRCDPISGHTALYWYRQSLGQGLEFLIYFQGNSAPDKSGLPSDRFSAERTGGSVSTLTIQRTQQEDSAVYLCASSLSGTSGGDTQYFGPGTRLTVL.

This clonotype was found many times. The chain links TRBV5-1 to TRBJ1-1; D not resolved. There are 16 residues in the CDR3. The V end was cut by 4 bases, the J end by 3 bases, with 19 bases between. Germline assignment: CDR1 SGHRS and CDR2 YFSETQ. The DNA for the CDR3 is TGCGCCAGCAGCGCAGGACGGCTACCGCGGGACACTGAAGCTTTCTTT. This codes for CASSAGRLPRDTEAFF.

V is TRBV9 and J is TRBJ2-5; the D gene is possibly TRBD2 (5 bases). This CDR3 has 16 residues. Trimming cost V 3 bases and J 1 base, with 16 bases left between them. Per germline, CDR1 SGDLS and CDR2 YYNGEE. Written as DNA, the CDR3 is TGTGCCAGCAGCGGGGGTAGCGCCCACATCCAAGAGACCCAGTACTTC. Translated, it gives CASSGGSAHIQETQYF.

The rearrangement joins TRBV7-2 to TRBJ1-6; the D gene is possibly TRBD1 (6 bases). Looked up from germline, CDR1 is SGHTA and CDR2 is FQGNSA. The CDR3 extends over 15 amino acids. Trimming removed 1 base from V and 7 bases from J, with 11 bases in between. The CDR3 DNA is TGTGCCAGCAGCTTAGTTCAGGGGCCCAATTCACCCCTCCACTTT. This gives the protein CASSLVQGPNSPLHF.

This chain uses TRBV12-3 or TRBV12-4 with TRBJ2-2, with a weak D call TRBD1 (5 bases). The CDR3 covers 17 residues. V lost 7 bases to trimming and J lost 3 bases, with 21 bases between them. As DNA, the CDR3 is TGTGCCAGCACCCTCGCGCTTAGGGGAATTCACACCGGGGAGCTGTTTTTT. Protein sequence: CASTLALRGIHTGELFF.

This clonotype occurred many times. This sequence joins TRBV7-9 and TRBJ2-5; TRBD2 aligns across 8 bases. V was pared by 0 bases and J by 4 bases, with 4 bases of the junction left unmatched. The CDR3 totals 15 residues. CDR1 is SEHNR and CDR2 is FQNEAQ in the germline V gene (reference sequence). CDR3 in amino acids: CASSLASAGGETQYF. As DNA, the CDR3 is TGTGCCAGCAGCTTAGCGTCCGCGGGGGGAGAGACCCAGTACTTC.

The chain couples TRBV4-3 to TRBJ1-4, with no clear D. The V and J ends lost 4 bases and 12 bases respectively, with 21 bases between them. The CDR3 loop spans 15 amino acids. Germline V CDR1 and CDR2: LGHNA, YSLEER. CDR3 protein: CASSRLIKRGIELFF. CDR3 sequence (DNA): TGCGCCAGCAGCCGGCTTATAAAGCGGGGTATAGAACTGTTTTTT.

This chain links TRBV7-8 with TRBJ2-7, with 7 bases matching TRBD1. The CDR3 has 15 residues. CDR1 and CDR2 from the germline V gene are SGHVS and FQNEAQ. Trimming took 1 base from V and 3 from J; bases not matched to a gene: 6. CDR3 amino acids: CASSLGDRPYYEQYF. The CDR3, as DNA: TGTGCCAGCAGCTTAGGGGACAGACCCTACTACGAGCAGTACTTC.

This rearrangement joins TRBV19 to TRBJ1-2; D call uncertain. The ends were cut back, 6 bases at V and 5 bases at J, with 10 bases in the middle. The CDR3 consists of 12 residues. In germline, CDR1 is LNHDA, CDR2 SQIVND (reference sequence). The CDR3 nucleotides are TGTGCCAGTAGGGATCTTGCGTATGGCTACACCTTC. This codes for CASRDLAYGYTF.

This clonotype has at least ten counts. The chain has TRBV19 and TRBJ1-4; D remains ambiguous. Per germline, CDR1 LNHDA and CDR2 SQIVND (reference sequence). Trimming pared 8 bases from V and 0 bases from J, leaving 25 bases between. This CDR3 is 19 amino acids long. The DNA for the CDR3 is TGTGCCAGTTTGTCGCCGTACGACGGACCTCCTACAACTAATGAAAAACTGTTTTTT. Amino acids: CASLSPYDGPPTTNEKLFF. Together with reference TRBV19 and TRBJ1-4, the CDR3 gives the full variable domain: DGGITQSPKYLFRKEGQNVTLSCEQNLNHDAMYWYRQDPGQGLRLIYYSQIVNDFQKGDIAEGYSVSREKKESFPLTVTSAQKNPTAFYLCASLSPYDGPPTTNEKLFFGSGTQLSVL.

The chain carries TRBV2 and TRBJ1-5, with TRBD1 as a possible D gene (5 bases). The germline V gene encodes CDR1 SNHLY and CDR2 FYNNEI. Trimming cost V 6 bases and J 6 bases, with 18 bases left between them. CDR3 size: 15 residues. CDR3 nucleotide sequence: TGTGCCAGCAGCAGCAGGGACGGCGGGGGTCAGCCCCAGCATTTT. The encoded protein is CASSSRDGGGQPQHF.

This clonotype was recorded at least ten times. V usage is TRBV10-1 and J usage is TRBJ2-1; 12 bases align to TRBD2. Germline assignment: CDR1 WNHNN and CDR2 SYGVQD (reference sequence). This CDR3 comprises 19 residues. V lost 0 bases and J lost 4; bases outside the gene matches: 10. The CDR3: CASSESTASGRASYNEQFF. The CDR3 bases are TGCGCCAGCAGTGAGTCAACGGCTAGCGGGAGGGCCTCGTACAATGAGCAGTTCTTC.